Presented here are 10 T cell receptor beta chains from one specimen sequenced in a study of blood T cell repertoires in COVID-19. The assay was immunoSEQ multiplex PCR, and TCRdb's table has in-frame clones only and misses some. Among tens of thousands of clones, around 90% were seen once, and the ten largest hold roughly 15%. The sequencing sample was made of peripheral blood. These receptors were collected from a man older than 75 with acute or convalescent COVID-19.

The chain couples TRBV5-1 to TRBJ2-2; TRBD1 matches 7 bases. The germline CDR1 and CDR2 sequences are SGHRS and YFSETQ. Losses at the gene ends were 4 bases for V and 7 bases for J; bases not matched to a gene: 10. The CDR3 extends over 15 amino acids. The CDR3 DNA reads as TGCGCCAGCAGCCGGACAGGAGAACGCGGCGGGGAGCTGTTTTTT. It codes for CASSRTGERGGELFF.

The V and J genes are TRBV3-1 (or the pseudogene TRBV3-2) and TRBJ2-7, with a tentative D call TRBD2 (6 bases). With 3 bases removed from V and 1 base from J, the gap between germline ends came to 10 bases. CDR1 and CDR2 from the germline V gene are LGHDT and YNNKEL (reference sequence). This CDR3 spans 14 amino acids. The CDR3 DNA is TGTGCCAGCAGCCACGGGGACTGGTCCTACGAGCAGTACTTC. Its protein is CASSHGDWSYEQYF.

The rearrangement uses TRBV7-9 and TRBJ2-6; D remains unclear. The germline CDR1 and CDR2 sequences are SEHNR and FQNEAQ (reference sequence). V lost 6 bases and J lost 0, with 12 bases in between. The CDR3 extends over 16 amino acids. The CDR3 sequence: CASSIALASGANVLTF. CDR3 in DNA: TGTGCCAGCAGTATAGCTTTAGCCTCTGGGGCCAACGTCCTGACTTTC.

The chain is built from TRBV14 and TRBJ2-7, with D uncertain. In germline, CDR1 is SGHDN, CDR2 FVKESK. The CDR3 runs 13 residues. Between the trimmed V and J ends, which lost 1 base and 3 bases, there was a span of 7 bases. The CDR3 bases are TGTGCCAGCAGCCAAGTTCACGGCTACGAGCAGTACTTC. Amino acids: CASSQVHGYEQYF.

The chain has TRBV7-9 and TRBJ2-5, with D perhaps TRBD1 (5 bases). The CDR3 length is 16 residues. CDR1 SEHNR and CDR2 FQNEAQ come from the germline V gene (reference sequence). Trimming removed 1 base from V and 5 bases from J, with 17 bases in between. The CDR3 nucleotides are TGTGCCAGCAGCTTAGGGGGCGTGGGTCGGACGGAGACCCAGTACTTC. Residues: CASSLGGVGRTETQYF.

The chain combines TRBV24-1 with TRBJ2-7, with TRBD1 identical over 8 bases. This CDR3 contains 13 residues. The V gene end was trimmed by 5 bases and the J gene end by 12 bases; junction bases not matched to a gene: 11. Germline CDR1 is KGHDR and CDR2 is SFDVKD. The CDR3 spells CATSVGTGPTRYF. The DNA for the CDR3 is TGTGCCACCAGTGTCGGGACAGGTCCCACTAGGTACTTC.

There are a few counts of this clone. The chain uses TRBV19 and TRBJ1-2, with a weak D call TRBD1 (5 bases). The germline CDR1 and CDR2 sequences are LNHDA and SQIVND (reference sequence). V shed 1 base and J shed 4 bases, with 13 bases lying between them. CDR3 length: 15 amino acids. The CDR3 spells CASSIGGHLSYGYTF. CDR3 in DNA: TGTGCCAGTAGTATAGGTGGACACTTATCCTATGGCTACACCTTC.

The chain uses TRBV10-3 and TRBJ2-4, with 8 bases matching TRBD1. The CDR3 runs to 16 residues. Germline CDR1 ENHRY, CDR2 SYGVKD. With V trimmed by 2 bases and J by 3 bases, 6 bases remained unmatched. CDR3 DNA: TGTGCCATCAGTGAGACCCGGGACAGGTACAAAAACATTCAGTACTTC. This sequence encodes CAISETRDRYKNIQYF.

The table lists this clone with a few counts. The genes are TRBV15 and TRBJ1-5, with unresolved D. Trimming pared 0 bases from V and 0 bases from J, leaving 6 bases between. The CDR3 consists of 15 residues. From germline, CDR1 is LNHNV and CDR2 YYDKDF (reference sequence). The CDR3 here is CATSRDRGSNQPQHF. The CDR3 DNA reads as TGTGCCACCAGCAGAGATCGGGGTAGCAATCAGCCCCAGCATTTT. Complete variable domain (other parts from reference TRBV15 and TRBJ1-5): DAMVIQNPRYQVTQFGKPVTLSCSQTLNHNVMYWYQQKSSQAPKLLFHYYDKDFNNEADTPDNFQSRRPNTSFCFLDIRSPGLGDTAMYLCATSRDRGSNQPQHFGDGTRLSIL.

V gene TRBV4-1 combines with J gene TRBJ2-5; D is undetermined. CDR3 length: 13 amino acids. Trimming cost V 0 bases and J 4 bases, with 6 bases left between them. Germline values: CDR1 MGHRA, CDR2 YSYEKL. The CDR3 reads CASSQERGETQYF. The DNA of the CDR3 is TGCGCCAGCAGCCAAGAAAGAGGAGAGACCCAGTACTTC.